This TCR beta chain was obtained from a study of blood T cells in healthy people across ages. Study-wide points: There was a strong correlation between TCR beta diversity and naive T cell percentage.

Germline CDR1 and CDR2: SGHAT and FQDESV (reference sequence). The ends lost 0 bases at V and 1 base at J; junction bases unmatched: 6. The length of the CDR3 is 17 residues. A word on this clonotype: The antigen is undetermined.

Primed by a sample-barcoded 5' primer and a J-beta primer mix, a second PCR proceeded for about 6 to 11 cycles. TCRdb re-derived calls from the 5' RACE reads in MiXCR, one entry per CDR3 protein. The sample lists 650,000 to 700,000 distinct CDR3 sequences, roughly 32% occurring once. Sequencing used blood. The clonotype originates from an elderly woman in good health. V gene TRBV11-1 combines with J gene TRBJ2-5; 9 nucleotides align to TRBD2. The CDR3 reads CASSLAWSSGVQETQYF. CDR3 DNA sequence: TGTGCCAGCAGCTTAGCGTGGTCTAGCGGGGTCCAAGAGACCCAGTACTTC.